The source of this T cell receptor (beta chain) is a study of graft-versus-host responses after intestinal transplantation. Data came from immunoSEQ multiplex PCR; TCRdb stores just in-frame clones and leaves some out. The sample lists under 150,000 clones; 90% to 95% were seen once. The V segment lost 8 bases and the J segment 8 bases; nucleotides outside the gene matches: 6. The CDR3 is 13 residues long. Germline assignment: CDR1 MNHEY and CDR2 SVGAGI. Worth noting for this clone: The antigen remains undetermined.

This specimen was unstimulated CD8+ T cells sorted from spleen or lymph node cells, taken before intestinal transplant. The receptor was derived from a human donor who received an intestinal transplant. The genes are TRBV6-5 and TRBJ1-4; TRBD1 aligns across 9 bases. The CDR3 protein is CASGTGRVEKLFF. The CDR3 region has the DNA TGTGCCAGCGGGACAGGGCGTGTAGAAAAACTGTTTTTT.